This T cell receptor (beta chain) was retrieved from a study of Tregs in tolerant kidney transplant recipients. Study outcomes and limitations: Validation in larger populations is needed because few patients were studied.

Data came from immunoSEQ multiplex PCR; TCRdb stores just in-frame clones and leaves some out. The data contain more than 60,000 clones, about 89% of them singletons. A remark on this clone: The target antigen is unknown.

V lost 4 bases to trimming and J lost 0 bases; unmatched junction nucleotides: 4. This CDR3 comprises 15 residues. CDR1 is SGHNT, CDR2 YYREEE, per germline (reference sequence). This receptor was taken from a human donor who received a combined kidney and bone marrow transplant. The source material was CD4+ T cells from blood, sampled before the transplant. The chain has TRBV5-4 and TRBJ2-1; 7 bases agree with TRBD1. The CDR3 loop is CASSRQGNSYNEQFF. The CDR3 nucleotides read TGTGCCAGCAGCCGACAGGGAAACTCCTACAATGAGCAGTTCTTC. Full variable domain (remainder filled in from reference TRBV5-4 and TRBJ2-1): ETGVTQSPTHLIKTRGQQVTLRCSSQSGHNTVSWYQQALGQGPQFIFQYYREEENGRGNFPPRFSGLQFPNYSSELNVNALELDDSALYLCASSRQGNSYNEQFFGPGTRLTVL.